One and the same sample provided the 9 T cell receptor beta chains below, sequenced in a study of blood T cell repertoires in COVID-19. Here immunoSEQ multiplex PCR was the method, and the copy in TCRdb shows in-frame clones only, minus some. The sample has 250,000 to 350,000 clones, about 85% seen once. Sequencing was carried out using PBMCs or T cells enriched from blood (not recorded which). The receptor source for this set is a woman aged 25-40 years who had recovered from COVID-19.

This chain joins TRBV30 and TRBJ2-7; D gene unclear. Trimming took 0 bases from V and 4 from J, leaving 10 bases between them. The germline CDR1 and CDR2 sequences are GTSNPN and SVGIG (reference sequence). The CDR3 extends over 13 amino acids. Here the CDR3 DNA reads TGTGCCTGGAGTGTGAGTTCACCGTACGAGCAGTACTTC. Amino acids: CAWSVSSPYEQYF.

The chain links TRBV11-2 to TRBJ2-3; D uncertain. The CDR3 sequence is 14 residues long. V was pared by 5 bases and J by 1 base, with 10 bases between. The germline V gene encodes CDR1 SGHAT and CDR2 FQNNGV. For the CDR3, the DNA is TGTGCCAGCAGCACTTATGTAGGCACAGATACGCAGTATTTT. Translating gives CASSTYVGTDTQYF.

V usage is TRBV20-1 and J usage is TRBJ1-2; 8 bases are shared with TRBD1. J gave up 7 bases and V 5 bases, and 3 bases lay outside the gene matches. CDR3 length: 11 amino acids. Per the germline V gene, CDR1 is DFQATT and CDR2 is SNEGSKA (reference sequence). CDR3 in DNA: TGCAGTGCTGAAGGACAGGGTGGCTACACCTTC. This gives the protein CSAEGQGGYTF.

This chain uses TRBV15 with TRBJ2-7, with D perhaps matching TRBD1 (6 bases). V was cut by 1 base and J by 3 bases, with 10 bases left in between. Germline CDR1 LNHNV, CDR2 YYDKDF (reference sequence). The CDR3 has 14 residues. The CDR3 DNA reads as TGTGCCACCAGCAGAGGAGGGGGATACTACGAGCAGTACTTC. Amino acids: CATSRGGGYYEQYF.

The chain uses TRBV7-9 and TRBJ1-4, with 7 bases that match TRBD1. This CDR3 comprises 16 residues. The V and J ends lost 3 bases and 5 bases, in that order; junction bases with no gene match: 9. Germline CDR1 is SEHNR and CDR2 is FQNEAQ (reference sequence). This CDR3 reads CASSFTPDRYNEKLFF. The CDR3 DNA sequence: TGTGCCAGCAGCTTTACTCCGGACAGGTACAATGAAAAACTGTTTTTT.

The genes are TRBV10-3 and TRBJ1-2; D is possibly TRBD1 (6 bases). This CDR3 is 14 amino acids long. The V and J ends lost 5 bases and 1 base respectively, with 11 bases between them. Germline CDR1 ENHRY, CDR2 SYGVKD. CDR3 residues: CAISTRGSNYGYTF. The CDR3 region has the DNA TGTGCCATCAGTACCAGGGGCAGTAACTATGGCTACACCTTC.

The chain couples TRBV5-1 to TRBJ1-2; 7 bases agree with TRBD1. This CDR3 is built from 16 residues. In germline, CDR1 is SGHRS, CDR2 YFSETQ. The J segment lost 7 bases and the V segment lost 4 bases, leaving 16 bases of the junction unmatched. In nucleotides, the CDR3 is TGCGCCAGCAGCCAACGGACAGGTCGCCTTTTGGGTGGCTACACCTTC. Translation: CASSQRTGRLLGGYTF. The variable domain in full, completed from reference TRBV5-1 and TRBJ1-2, reads KAGVTQTPRYLIKTRGQQVTLSCSPISGHRSVSWYQQTPGQGLQFLFEYFSETQRNKGNFPGRFSGRQFSNSRSEMNVSTLELGDSALYLCASSQRTGRLLGGYTFGSGTRLTVV.

The chain combines TRBV15 with TRBJ1-1, with TRBD1 matching 8 bases. The CDR3 loop spans 15 amino acids. Germline V CDR1 and CDR2: LNHNV, YYDKDF (reference sequence). With 0 bases clipped from V and 5 bases from J, the junction kept 5 bases outside the gene matches. For the CDR3, the DNA is TGTGCCACCAGCAGAGACCGGGACAGGTTGACTGAAGCTTTCTTT. It yields the protein CATSRDRDRLTEAFF.

The chain employs TRBV30 and TRBJ2-7; TRBD1 aligns across 11 bases. Germline V gene lookup returns CDR1 GTSNPN and CDR2 SVGIG (reference sequence). Losses at the gene ends were 2 bases for V and 6 bases for J; bases not matched to a gene: 6. The CDR3 runs to 14 residues. CDR3 in amino acids: CAWSTGQGAGEQYF. CDR3 DNA: TGTGCCTGGAGTACTGGACAGGGGGCTGGCGAGCAGTACTTC.